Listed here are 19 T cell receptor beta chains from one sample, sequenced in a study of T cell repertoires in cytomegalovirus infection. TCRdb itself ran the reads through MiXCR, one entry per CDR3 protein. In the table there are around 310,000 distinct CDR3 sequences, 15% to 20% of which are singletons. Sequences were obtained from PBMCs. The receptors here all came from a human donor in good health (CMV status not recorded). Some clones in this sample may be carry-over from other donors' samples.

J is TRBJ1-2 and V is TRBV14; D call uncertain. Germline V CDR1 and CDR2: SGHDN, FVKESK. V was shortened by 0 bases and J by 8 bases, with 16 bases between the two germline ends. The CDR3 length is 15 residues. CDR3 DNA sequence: TGTGCCAGCAGCCAAGATTTGGACCGCCCTCAGGGCTACACCTTC. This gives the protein CASSQDLDRPQGYTF.

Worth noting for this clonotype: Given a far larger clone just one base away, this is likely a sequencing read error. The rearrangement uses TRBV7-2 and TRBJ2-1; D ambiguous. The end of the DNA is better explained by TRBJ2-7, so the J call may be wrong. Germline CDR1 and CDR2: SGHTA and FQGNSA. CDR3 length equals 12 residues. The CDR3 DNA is TGTGCCAGCAGCTTAGACTACAATGAGCAGTACTTC. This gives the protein CASSLDYNEQYF.

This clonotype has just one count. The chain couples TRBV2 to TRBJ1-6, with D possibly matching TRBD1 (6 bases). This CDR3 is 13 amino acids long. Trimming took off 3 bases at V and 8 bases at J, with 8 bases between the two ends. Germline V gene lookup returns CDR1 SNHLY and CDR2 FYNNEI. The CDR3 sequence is CASSEDRDSPLHF. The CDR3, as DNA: TGTGCCAGCAGTGAGGACAGAGATTCACCCCTCCACTTT.

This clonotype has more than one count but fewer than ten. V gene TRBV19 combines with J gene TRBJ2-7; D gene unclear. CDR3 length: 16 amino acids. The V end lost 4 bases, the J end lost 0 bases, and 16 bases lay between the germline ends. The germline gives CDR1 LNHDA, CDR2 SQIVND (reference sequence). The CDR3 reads CASSRALSMDSYEQYF. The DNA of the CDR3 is TGTGCCAGTAGTAGGGCTTTATCAATGGACTCCTACGAGCAGTACTTC.

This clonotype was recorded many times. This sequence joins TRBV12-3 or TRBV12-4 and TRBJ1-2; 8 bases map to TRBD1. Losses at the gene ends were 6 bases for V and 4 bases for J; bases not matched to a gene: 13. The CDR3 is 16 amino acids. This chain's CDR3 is CASSKDRHRGTYGYTF. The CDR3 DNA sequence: TGTGCCAGCAGCAAGGATCGCCACAGGGGGACCTATGGCTACACCTTC.

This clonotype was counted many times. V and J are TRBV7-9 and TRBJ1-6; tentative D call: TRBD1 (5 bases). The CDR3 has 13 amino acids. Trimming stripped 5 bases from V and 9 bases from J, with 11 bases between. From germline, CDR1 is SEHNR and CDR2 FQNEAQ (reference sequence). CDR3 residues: CASSPDGGSPLHF. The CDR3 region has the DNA TGTGCCAGCAGCCCCGACGGGGGTTCACCCCTCCACTTT. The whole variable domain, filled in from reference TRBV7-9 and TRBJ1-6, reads DTGVSQNPRHKITKRGQNVTFRCDPISEHNRLYWYRQTLGQGPEFLTYFQNEAQLEKSRLLSDRFSAERPKGSFSTLEIQRTEQGDSAMYLCASSPDGGSPLHFGNGTRLTVT.

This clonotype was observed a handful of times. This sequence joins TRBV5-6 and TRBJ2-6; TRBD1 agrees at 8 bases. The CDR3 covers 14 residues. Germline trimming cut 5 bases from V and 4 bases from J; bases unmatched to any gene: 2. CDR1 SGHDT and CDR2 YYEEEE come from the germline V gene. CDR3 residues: CASRGQAGANVLTF. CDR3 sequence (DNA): TGTGCCAGCAGGGGACAGGCCGGGGCCAACGTCCTGACTTTC.

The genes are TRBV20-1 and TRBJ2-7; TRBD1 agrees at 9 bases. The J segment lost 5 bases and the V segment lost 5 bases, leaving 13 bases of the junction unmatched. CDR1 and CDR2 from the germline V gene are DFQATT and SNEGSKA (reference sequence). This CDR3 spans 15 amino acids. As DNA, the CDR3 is TGCAGTGCTCCGAGACCGGGACAGGGATTCCACGAGCAGTACTTC. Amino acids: CSAPRPGQGFHEQYF.

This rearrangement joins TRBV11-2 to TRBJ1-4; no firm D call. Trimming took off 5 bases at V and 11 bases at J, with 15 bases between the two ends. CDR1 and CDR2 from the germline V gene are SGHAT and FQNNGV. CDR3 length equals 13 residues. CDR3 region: CASSPVRTPKLFF. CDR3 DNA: TGTGCCAGCAGCCCCGTCCGAACACCCAAACTGTTTTTT.

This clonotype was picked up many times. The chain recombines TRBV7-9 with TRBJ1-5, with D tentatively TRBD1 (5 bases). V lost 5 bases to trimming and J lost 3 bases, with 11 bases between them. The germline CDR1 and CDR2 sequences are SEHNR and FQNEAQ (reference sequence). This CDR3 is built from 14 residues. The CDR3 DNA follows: TGTGCCAGCAGCCCTTCAGGGCACAATCAGCCCCAGCATTTT. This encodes CASSPSGHNQPQHF.

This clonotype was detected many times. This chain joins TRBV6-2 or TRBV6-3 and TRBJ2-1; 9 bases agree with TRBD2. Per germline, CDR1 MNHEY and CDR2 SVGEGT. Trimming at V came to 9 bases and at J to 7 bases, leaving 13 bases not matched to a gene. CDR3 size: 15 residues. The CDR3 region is CASQRWGGGVNEQFF. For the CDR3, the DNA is TGTGCCAGTCAACGTTGGGGCGGGGGGGTAAATGAGCAGTTCTTC.

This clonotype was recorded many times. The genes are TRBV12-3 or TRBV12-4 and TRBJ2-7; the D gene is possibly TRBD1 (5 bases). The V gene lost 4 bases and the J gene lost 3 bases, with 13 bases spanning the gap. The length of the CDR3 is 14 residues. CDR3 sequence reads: CASSSGPRGYEQYF. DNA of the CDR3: TGTGCCAGCAGTTCTGGTCCAAGGGGCTACGAGCAGTACTTC.

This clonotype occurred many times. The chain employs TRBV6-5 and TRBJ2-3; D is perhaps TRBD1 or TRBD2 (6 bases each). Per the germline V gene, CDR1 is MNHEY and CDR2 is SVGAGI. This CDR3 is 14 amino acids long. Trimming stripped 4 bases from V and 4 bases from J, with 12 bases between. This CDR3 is CASSWNREADTQYF. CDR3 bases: TGTGCCAGCAGTTGGAACAGGGAGGCAGATACGCAGTATTTT.

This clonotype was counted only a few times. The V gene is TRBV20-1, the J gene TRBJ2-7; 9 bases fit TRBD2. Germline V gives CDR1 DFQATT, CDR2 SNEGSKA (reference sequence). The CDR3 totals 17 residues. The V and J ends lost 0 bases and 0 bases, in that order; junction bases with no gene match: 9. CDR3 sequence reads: CSARESLAGMGSYEQYF. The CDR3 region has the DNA TGCAGTGCTAGAGAGAGTCTAGCGGGGATGGGCTCCTACGAGCAGTACTTC.

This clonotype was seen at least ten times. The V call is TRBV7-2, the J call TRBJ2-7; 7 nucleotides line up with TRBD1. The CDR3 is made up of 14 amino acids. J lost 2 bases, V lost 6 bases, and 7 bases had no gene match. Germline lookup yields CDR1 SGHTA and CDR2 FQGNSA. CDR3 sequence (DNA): TGTGCCAGCAGTGGGGGACAGACTACCTACGAGCAGTACTTC. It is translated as CASSGGQTTYEQYF. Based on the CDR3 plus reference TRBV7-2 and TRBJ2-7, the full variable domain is GAGVSQSPSNKVTEKGKDVELRCDPISGHTALYWYRQSLGQGLEFLIYFQGNSAPDKSGLPSDRFSAERTGGSVSTLTIQRTQQEDSAVYLCASSGGQTTYEQYFGPGTRLTVT.

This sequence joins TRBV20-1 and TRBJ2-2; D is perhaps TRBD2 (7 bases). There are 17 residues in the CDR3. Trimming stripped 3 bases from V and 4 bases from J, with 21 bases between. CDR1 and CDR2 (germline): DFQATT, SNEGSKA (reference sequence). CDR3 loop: CSASDGGPGRGTGELFF. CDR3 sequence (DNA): TGCAGTGCTAGCGACGGGGGGCCGGGTCGGGGCACCGGGGAGCTGTTTTTT.

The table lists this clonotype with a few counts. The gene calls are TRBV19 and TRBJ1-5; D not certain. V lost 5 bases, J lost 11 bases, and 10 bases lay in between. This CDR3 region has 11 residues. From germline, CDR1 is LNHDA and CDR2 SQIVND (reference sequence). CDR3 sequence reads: CASSLEFSQHF. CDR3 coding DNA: TGTGCCAGTAGTCTGGAATTTTCCCAGCATTTT.

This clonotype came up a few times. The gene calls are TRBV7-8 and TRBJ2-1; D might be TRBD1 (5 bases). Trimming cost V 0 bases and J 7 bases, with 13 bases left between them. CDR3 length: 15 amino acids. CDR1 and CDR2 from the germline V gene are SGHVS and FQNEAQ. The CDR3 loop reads CASSLAPQGGNEQFF. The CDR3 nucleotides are TGTGCCAGCAGCTTAGCGCCGCAGGGTGGGAATGAGCAGTTCTTC.

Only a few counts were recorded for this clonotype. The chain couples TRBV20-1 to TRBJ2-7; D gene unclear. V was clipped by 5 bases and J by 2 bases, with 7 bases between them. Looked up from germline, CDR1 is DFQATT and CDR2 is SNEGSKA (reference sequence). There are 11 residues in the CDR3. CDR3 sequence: CSAGFPYEQYF. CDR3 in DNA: TGCAGTGCTGGGTTTCCCTACGAGCAGTACTTC.